The 10 T cell receptor beta chains reported below all come from one sample, sequenced in a study of beta chain features in type 1 diabetes. Study-wide points: Among all four CD4+ subsets, Type 1 diabetes patients had TCRB CDR3s that were moderately but significantly shorter.

The whole isolated RNA underwent reverse transcription, so sequencing captured expressed TCRB transcripts. TCRdb's table, derived via immunoSEQ multiplex PCR, lists solely in-frame clones and lacks some. The table lists about 150,000 clones, over 9% of them singletons. These TCRs' antigens remain unknown. Sequenced: central memory CD4+ T cells from blood. The origin of the receptors is a young man with type 1 diabetes.

The chain employs TRBV18 and TRBJ2-6; tentatively, D is TRBD1 (6 bases). In germline, CDR1 is KGHSH, CDR2 LQKENI. This CDR3 spans 16 amino acids. V lost 5 bases, J lost 0 bases, and 11 bases lay in between. CDR3 loop: CASSRTATSGANVLTF. The CDR3 DNA reads TGTGCCAGCTCAAGGACAGCTACCTCTGGGGCCAACGTCCTGACTTTC.

A few counts support this clone. The chain links TRBV28 to TRBJ2-7, with D possibly being TRBD1 (5 bases). Germline loops: CDR1 MDHEN, CDR2 SYDVKM. V lost 4 bases, J lost 0 bases, and 10 bases lay in between. This CDR3 has 14 amino acids. CDR3 protein: CASSSDGHSYEQYF. CDR3 DNA sequence: TGTGCCAGCAGTTCGGACGGACACTCCTACGAGCAGTACTTC. The variable domain in full, with the rest retrieved from reference TRBV28 and TRBJ2-7, is DVKVTQSSRYLVKRTGEKVFLECVQDMDHENMFWYRQDPGLGLRLIYFSYDVKMKEKGDIPEGYSVSREKKERFSLILESASTNQTSMYLCASSSDGHSYEQYFGPGTRLTVT.

This clone was seen only a few times. This chain connects TRBV6-6 to TRBJ2-1; TRBD2 might be the D (5 bases). The germline V and J ends were trimmed by 5 bases and 1 base, with 15 bases remaining between them. The V gene's germline CDR1 is MNHNY and CDR2 SVGAGI (reference sequence). There are 16 residues in the CDR3. CDR3: CASSRSLSGSYNEQFF. The CDR3 DNA reads TGTGCCAGCAGTCGCTCACTCTCGGGATCCTACAATGAGCAGTTCTTC.

This clone was recorded a few times. The chain is built from TRBV7-2 and TRBJ2-4; 11 nucleotides line up with TRBD2. The germline V gene encodes CDR1 SGHTA and CDR2 FQGNSA. This CDR3 has 15 residues. Trimming cost V 5 bases and J 4 bases; bases outside gene matches: 4. The CDR3 DNA sequence: TGTGCCAGCAGCCAACTAGCGGGAGCTAAAAACATTCAGTACTTC. This encodes CASSQLAGAKNIQYF.

This clone was picked up a small number of times. This chain uses TRBV7-2 with TRBJ2-3; 14 nucleotides line up with TRBD2. J was trimmed by 8 bases and V by 4 bases; bases with no gene match: 5. Germline assignment: CDR1 SGHTA and CDR2 FQGNSA. The CDR3 is 15 amino acids. The CDR3 DNA reads TGTGCCAGCAGCTCGGGACTAGCGGGAGAGGCTACGCAGTATTTT. Its translation: CASSSGLAGEATQYF.

This clone has a handful of counts. This chain uses TRBV4-1 with TRBJ2-1, with TRBD1 as a possible D gene (6 bases). There are 15 residues in the CDR3. The V end was cut by 3 bases, the J end by 1 base, with 10 bases between. Germline assignment: CDR1 MGHRA and CDR2 YSYEKL. This CDR3 is CASSHDRSSYNEQFF. The CDR3 region has the DNA TGCGCCAGCAGCCACGACAGGTCTTCCTACAATGAGCAGTTCTTC.

This clone was picked up a small number of times. The chain recombines TRBV2 with TRBJ2-6, with D unresolved. The CDR3 runs to 16 residues. V was shortened by 2 bases and J by 1 base, with 9 bases between the two germline ends. The germline V gene has CDR1 SNHLY and CDR2 FYNNEI. The CDR3 spells CASSESARSGANVLTF. The CDR3 region has the DNA TGTGCCAGCAGTGAATCCGCTAGGTCTGGGGCCAACGTCCTGACTTTC.

The rearrangement links TRBV5-1 to TRBJ1-2; TRBD1 aligns across 8 bases. Germline V CDR1 and CDR2: SGHRS, YFSETQ. The trim removed 4 bases at V and 3 bases at J, leaving 8 bases unmatched. The CDR3 is made up of 15 amino acids. CDR3 in DNA: TGCGCCAGCAGCACGACAGGGGAGCGGGACTATGGCTACACCTTC. It encodes CASSTTGERDYGYTF.

The J gene is TRBJ2-2, the V gene TRBV19, with D possibly TRBD2 on 5 matching bases. This CDR3 region has 14 residues. The germline V gene has CDR1 LNHDA and CDR2 SQIVND (reference sequence). V lost 5 bases, J lost 6 bases, and 13 bases lay in between. In nucleotides, the CDR3 is TGTGCCAGTAGTCCCTCGAGGGTGGCCGGGGAGCTGTTTTTT. The encoded protein is CASSPSRVAGELFF. The full variable domain, completed using reference TRBV19 and TRBJ2-2, is DGGITQSPKYLFRKEGQNVTLSCEQNLNHDAMYWYRQDPGQGLRLIYYSQIVNDFQKGDIAEGYSVSREKKESFPLTVTSAQKNPTAFYLCASSPSRVAGELFFGEGSRLTVL.

This rearrangement joins TRBV4-2 to TRBJ2-3, with TRBD2 matching 12 bases. Germline lookup yields CDR1 LGHNA and CDR2 YNFKEQ. After removal of 5 bases from V and 6 bases from J, the junction contained 15 bases not matched to a gene. The CDR3 extends over 18 amino acids. The CDR3 region has the DNA TGTGCCAGCAGCAATATACCGACTAGCGGGAGAGGAGGGGATACGCAGTATTTT. It codes for CASSNIPTSGRGGDTQYF.